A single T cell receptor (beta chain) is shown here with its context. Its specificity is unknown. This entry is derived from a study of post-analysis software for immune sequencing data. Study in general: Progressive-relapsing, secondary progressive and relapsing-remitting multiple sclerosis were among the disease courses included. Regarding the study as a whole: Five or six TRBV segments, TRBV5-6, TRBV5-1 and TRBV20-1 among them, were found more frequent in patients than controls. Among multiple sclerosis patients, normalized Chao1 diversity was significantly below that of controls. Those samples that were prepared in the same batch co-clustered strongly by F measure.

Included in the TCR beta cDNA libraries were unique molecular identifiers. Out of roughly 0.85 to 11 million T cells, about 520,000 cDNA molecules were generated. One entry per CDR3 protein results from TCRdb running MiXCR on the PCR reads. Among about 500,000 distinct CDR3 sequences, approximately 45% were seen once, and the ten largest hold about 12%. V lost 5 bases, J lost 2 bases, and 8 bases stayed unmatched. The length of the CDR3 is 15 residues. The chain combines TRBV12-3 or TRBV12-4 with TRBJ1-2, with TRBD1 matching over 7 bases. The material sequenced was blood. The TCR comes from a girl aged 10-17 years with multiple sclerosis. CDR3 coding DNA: TGTGCCAGCAGTAGGGGACAGATGTTAAACTATGGCTACACCTTC. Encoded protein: CASSRGQMLNYGYTF.